This is a list of T cell receptor beta chains from one sample in a study of blood T cell repertoires in COVID-19. Sequencing used immunoSEQ multiplex PCR; TCRdb keeps in-frame clones, though not all of them. The sample carries some 250,000 clones, roughly nine tenths recorded once. The sequenced material came from PBMCs or T cells enriched from blood (not recorded which). The receptors derive from a human donor in a cohort exposed to, infected with or recovered from COVID-19 (not recorded which). The donor label of this sample is uncertain. The CDR3 runs from the conserved cysteine through the conserved F or W. D genes are given only for firm matches. Rows give clone size only sometimes, using once, few, many, or a class for an expanded clone.

J gene,V gene,D gene,clone size,CDR3 protein,CDR3 DNA
TRBJ1-1,TRBV12-3/TRBV12-4,.,.,CASSLTRGTEAFF,TGTGCCAGCAGTTTAACGAGAGGCACTGAAGCTTTCTTT
TRBJ1-1,TRBV19,.,few,CASSIGYREVASGNTEAFF,TGTGCCAGTAGTATAGGGTACAGGGAAGTGGCCTCCGGGAACACTGAAGCTTTCTTT
TRBJ2-2,TRBV11-3,TRBD1,.,CASSPGTGGNTGELFF,TGTGCCAGCAGCCCTGGGACAGGGGGCAACACCGGGGAGCTGTTTTTT
TRBJ1-4,TRBV10-1,TRBD1,.,CASRIQGALDEKLFF,TGCGCCAGCAGAATTCAGGGGGCCTTGGATGAAAAACTGTTTTTT
TRBJ2-2,TRBV7-8,.,.,CASSLNPGQGMTGELFF,TGTGCCAGCAGCCTCAACCCTGGCCAGGGTATGACCGGGGAGCTGTTTTTT
TRBJ1-2,TRBV18,.,.,CASSPAQGGRGYTF,TGTGCCAGCTCACCAGCCCAGGGAGGAAGAGGCTACACCTTC
TRBJ1-1,TRBV19,.,.,CASAPYRVGTEAFF,TGTGCCAGTGCCCCGTACAGGGTAGGAACTGAAGCTTTCTTT
TRBJ1-6,TRBV3-1/TRBV3-2,TRBD1,.,CASSHGGQGASSPLHF,TGTGCCAGCAGCCATGGCGGACAGGGGGCGTCTTCACCCCTCCACTTT
TRBJ1-6,TRBV7-6,.,.,CASSLEGVSDSPLHF,TGTGCCAGCAGCTTAGAGGGGGTCTCAGATTCACCCCTCCACTTT
TRBJ2-3,TRBV6-5,TRBD2,.,CASRHSGGNTDTQYF,TGTGCCAGCAGACATAGCGGGGGAAACACAGATACGCAGTATTTT
TRBJ1-2,TRBV28,.,.,CASSSLLLLNTRRDGGLSYGYTF,TGTGCCAGCAGTTCCCTTCTACTCCTGAATACTCGGAGGGACGGAGGCCTGAGCTATGGCTACACCTTC
TRBJ2-3,TRBV30,.,.,CARRGASDTQYF,TGTGCTCGTCGGGGGGCTTCAGATACGCAGTATTTT
TRBJ1-4,TRBV11-2,TRBD1,.,CASSLAGTAYVNEKLFF,TGTGCCAGCAGCTTAGCCGGGACAGCCTACGTCAATGAAAAACTGTTTTTT
TRBJ2-7,TRBV5-1,TRBD1,.,CASSPGTGNPYEQYF,TGCGCCAGCAGCCCAGGGACAGGGAATCCCTACGAGCAGTACTTC
TRBJ2-7,TRBV7-8,TRBD1,.,CASSSGTDYEQYF,TGTGCCAGCAGCTCCGGGACAGATTACGAGCAGTACTTC
TRBJ1-4,TRBV6-5,.,.,CASRRRRTNEKLFF,TGTGCCAGCAGACGTCGGAGAACTAATGAAAAACTGTTTTTT
TRBJ2-2,TRBV29-1,TRBD1,once,CSGGRGSDTGELFF,TGCAGTGGCGGCAGGGGGTCGGACACCGGGGAGCTGTTTTTT
TRBJ1-4,TRBV25-1,.,once,CASSLQQGQKLFF,TGTGCCAGCAGTCTACAACAGGGTCAAAAACTGTTTTTT
TRBJ1-1,TRBV30,.,.,CAWSGQSNTEAFF,TGTGCCTGGAGTGGGCAGTCTAACACTGAAGCTTTCTTT
TRBJ2-3,TRBV13,TRBD2,.,CASSLTLGRGGAASTDTQYF,TGTGCCAGCAGCCTGACCCTGGGGCGCGGGGGGGCAGCGAGTACAGATACGCAGTATTTT
TRBJ1-1,TRBV29-1,TRBD1,.,CSVQTGTTEAFF,TGCAGCGTGCAGACAGGGACCACTGAAGCTTTCTTT
TRBJ1-4,TRBV7-3,.,.,CASSVQPNEKLFF,TGTGCCAGCAGCGTACAGCCTAATGAAAAACTGTTTTTT
TRBJ1-4,TRBV28,.,.,CASSEPGGKGEKLFF,TGTGCCAGCAGTGAGCCTGGGGGGAAGGGCGAAAAACTGTTTTTT